This TCR beta chain is drawn from a study of T cells after posttransplantation cyclophosphamide. Study results and limitations: Later post-transplant blood repertoires were often dominated by donor CD8+ memory clones. TRB overlap between skin or GI tissue T cells and blood was limited. Recipient CMV seropositivity and CMV reactivation strongly tracked TRB clonality.

Details on this clone: Its cognate antigen is unknown.

Germline V gives CDR1 GTSNPN, CDR2 SVGIG (reference sequence). Trimming stripped 4 bases from V and 1 base from J, with 14 bases between. The CDR3 extends over 14 amino acids. Clones were read by immunoSEQ multiplex PCR, and TCRdb kept only the in-frame ones, dropping some. The repertoire holds tens of thousands of clones, with roughly 90% as singletons. Controls had myeloablative marrow grafts with methotrexate and calcineurin inhibitor, sampled at 1 year. The starting material was PBMCs, obtained after an allogeneic stem cell transplant with a calcineurin inhibitor and methotrexate. This TCR derives from a female patient aged 50 to 60 who received an allogeneic stem cell transplant from an unrelated donor, was CMV-positive, and had chronic GVHD only. Part of the T cell pool may stem from the graft donor. The chain links TRBV30 to TRBJ2-7, with D tentatively TRBD2 (5 bases). In DNA, the CDR3 is TGTGCCTGGAAGGACTCAATAGGATCCTACGAGCAGTACTTC. Its protein product is CAWKDSIGSYEQYF.